This T cell receptor (beta chain) was sequenced during a study of cytomegalovirus exposure and HLA in healthy donors. Study-wide results and caveats: The study designated about 180 TCR beta chains cytomegalovirus-associated. A few of the chains that were CMV-associated were confirmed in vitro to be specific for CMV antigens. The tendency of first-cohort TCR clusters to co-occur in the 90 to 150 validation repertoires was the finding of a later analysis.

V trimming: 2 bases; J trimming: 7 bases; junction bases outside the gene matches: 1. The germline V gene has CDR1 ENHRY and CDR2 SYGVKD. The CDR3 totals 13 residues. Concerning this clone itself: Its antigen remains unidentified.

Repertoires were generated with immunoSEQ multiplex PCR, while TCRdb's copy carries only in-frame clones and drops some. The data show under 100,000 clones, approximately 88% seen once. This receptor was taken from a woman aged 18-35 years in good health and CMV-seropositive. This chain connects TRBV10-3 to TRBJ2-1; 8 bases are a match to TRBD1. The sequenced sample was PBMCs. This chain's CDR3 is CAISEGQGNEQFF. CDR3 coding DNA: TGTGCCATCAGTGAGGGACAGGGAAATGAGCAGTTCTTC.